Shown below are 10 T cell receptor beta chains from a single sample sequenced in a study of blood T cell repertoires in COVID-19. This table comes from immunoSEQ multiplex PCR, and its TCRdb copy is limited to in-frame clones, with some not included. The table includes around 210,000 clones, about 82% detected once. The specimen sequenced was peripheral blood. The receptors here all came from a man in his fifties with COVID-19, enrolled during active disease.

The chain's CDR3 is CASSSGRAAPGNTIYF. The CDR3 nucleotides read TGTGCCAGCAGCTCCGGCAGGGCCGCCCCTGGAAACACCATATATTTT. This rearrangement joins TRBV11-2 to TRBJ1-3, with D tentatively TRBD1 (5 bases). The ends were cut back, 4 bases at V and 2 bases at J, with 15 bases in the middle. Germline V lookup: CDR1 SGHAT, CDR2 FQNNGV. The CDR3 runs 16 residues.

The V call is TRBV18, the J call TRBJ1-4; D may be TRBD1 (5 bases). This CDR3 spans 15 amino acids. Trimming shortened V by 0 bases and J by 5 bases, and 10 bases separated the two germline ends. Germline CDR1 reads KGHSH; CDR2 reads LQKENI. The CDR3 spells CASSPPAGHNEKLFF. In DNA form, the CDR3 reads TGTGCCAGCTCACCACCCGCAGGGCACAATGAAAAACTGTTTTTT.

The V and J genes are TRBV4-1 and TRBJ2-3; TRBD2 aligns across 9 bases. Germline CDR1 MGHRA, CDR2 YSYEKL. The CDR3 length is 15 residues. V trimming: 5 bases; J trimming: 4 bases; junction bases outside the gene matches: 7. The CDR3 nucleotides are TGCGCCAGCAGCACGGGACTAGCTTCCCCAGATACGCAGTATTTT. It encodes CASSTGLASPDTQYF.

This chain uses TRBV3-1 (or the pseudogene TRBV3-2) with TRBJ1-1; D possibly corresponds to TRBD1 (5 bases). The V gene's germline CDR1 is LGHDT and CDR2 YNNKEL (reference sequence). The CDR3 consists of 12 residues. V was cut by 8 bases and J by 1 base, with 8 bases left in between. Written as DNA, the CDR3 is TGTGCCAGCTCCAGGGAGAACACTGAAGCTTTCTTT. The encoded protein is CASSRENTEAFF.

The chain couples TRBV28 to TRBJ1-2; TRBD1 aligns across 8 bases. This CDR3 region has 14 residues. Germline V gene lookup returns CDR1 MDHEN and CDR2 SYDVKM. The J segment lost 4 bases and the V segment lost 6 bases, leaving 7 bases of the junction unmatched. CDR3 region: CASRQQGEGYGYTF. CDR3 coding DNA: TGTGCCAGCAGGCAACAGGGGGAAGGCTATGGCTACACCTTC.

The V call is TRBV7-2, the J call TRBJ1-4; D might be TRBD1 (6 bases). Germline V gene data show CDR1 as SGHTA and CDR2 as FQGNSA. The CDR3 sequence is 15 residues long. V was shortened by 1 base and J by 4 bases, with 10 bases between the two germline ends. The CDR3 nucleotides are TGTGCCAGCAGCTTAGTACAGGGAGTTAATGAAAAACTGTTTTTT. It codes for CASSLVQGVNEKLFF.

The V gene is TRBV28, the J gene TRBJ1-3; TRBD1 matches at 7 bases. The CDR3 is 14 residues long. V trimming: 5 bases; J trimming: 5 bases; junction bases outside the gene matches: 6. Germline CDR1 reads MDHEN; CDR2 reads SYDVKM. This CDR3 reads CASSPGTARNTIYF. The CDR3 bases are TGTGCCAGCAGTCCCGGGACAGCCCGAAACACCATATATTTT.

The V call is TRBV24-1, the J call TRBJ2-1, with D perhaps matching TRBD1 (5 bases). The CDR3 sequence is 14 residues long. From germline, CDR1 is KGHDR and CDR2 SFDVKD. V was trimmed by 0 bases and J by 6 bases, leaving 8 bases between them. The DNA for the CDR3 is TGTGCCACCAGTGATTTGGCAGGGCGCAATGAGCAGTTCTTC. Residues: CATSDLAGRNEQFF.

The genes are TRBV2 and TRBJ2-5; TRBD1 matches 7 bases. CDR1 and CDR2 (germline): SNHLY, FYNNEI. The J segment lost 4 bases and the V segment lost 2 bases, leaving 7 bases of the junction unmatched. The CDR3 covers 15 residues. The CDR3 here is CASSELGQFSETQYF. The CDR3 DNA follows: TGTGCCAGCAGTGAATTGGGACAGTTCTCAGAGACCCAGTACTTC.

Concerning this clone: The sample contains more than one DNA sequence encoding this CDR3. V and J are TRBV9 and TRBJ2-1, with 7 bases aligning to TRBD2. V was pared by 2 bases and J by 0 bases, with 2 bases of the junction left unmatched. The CDR3 runs to 15 residues. Per the germline V gene, CDR1 is SGDLS and CDR2 is YYNGEE. For the CDR3, the DNA is TGTGCCAGCAGCGTCGGGGGGATCTCCTACAATGAGCAGTTCTTC. Translating it yields CASSVGGISYNEQFF. The full variable domain, in which reference TRBV9 and TRBJ2-1 provide the parts outside the CDR3, is DSGVTQTPKHLITATGQRVTLRCSPRSGDLSVYWYQQSLDQGLQFLIQYYNGEERAKGNILERFSAQQFPDLHSELNLSSLELGDSALYFCASSVGGISYNEQFFGPGTRLTVL.